These 9 T cell receptor beta chains were all obtained from the same sample, sequenced in a study of CD8+CD57+ T cells in acquired aplastic anemia. Genomic DNA acted as the template from which TCR beta VDJ combination and CDR3 sequence profiling were carried out. MiXCR, run by TCRdb on the reads, gives a single entry per CDR3 protein. The sample carries some 200,000 distinct CDR3 sequences, roughly 55% recorded once. The sample comprised sorted CD4+, CD8+, or CD8+CD57+ T cells (not recorded which) from PBMCs. The receptors derive from a human donor in good health.

As to this clonotype: The junction and the germline gene differ at one end; a read error may be behind it. This chain joins TRBV2 and TRBJ2-7; 11 nucleotides agree with TRBD1. CDR3 size: 16 residues. Germline loops: CDR1 SNHLY, CDR2 FYNNEI. The CDR3 is CATSDPRRTGGFEQYF. Written as DNA, the CDR3 is TGTGCCACCAGTGATCCCCGCCGGACAGGGGGCTTCGAGCAGTACTTC.

This clonotype was recorded many times. This chain connects TRBV7-9 to TRBJ2-2; TRBD1 matches at 9 bases. Germline V lookup: CDR1 SEHNR, CDR2 FQNEAQ (reference sequence). The CDR3 has 16 residues. V gave up 1 base and J gave up 3 bases; unmatched junction bases: 3. As DNA, the CDR3 is TGTGCCAGCAGCTTAGTAGGGACAGGGCACACCGGGGAGCTGTTTTTT. This sequence encodes CASSLVGTGHTGELFF. The full variable domain, with the rest looked up from reference TRBV7-9 and TRBJ2-2, is DTGVSQNPRHKITKRGQNVTFRCDPISEHNRLYWYRQTLGQGPEFLTYFQNEAQLEKSRLLSDRFSAERPKGSFSTLEIQRTEQGDSAMYLCASSLVGTGHTGELFFGEGSRLTVL.

This rearrangement joins TRBV6-4 to TRBJ2-2; D perhaps matches TRBD1 (5 bases). CDR3 size: 16 residues. Trimming took 8 bases from V and 3 from J, leaving 19 bases between them. CDR1 and CDR2 (germline): MRHNA, SNTAGT. The CDR3 is CASPDSNSRDTGELFF. For the CDR3, the DNA is TGTGCCAGCCCTGACTCGAATAGCAGGGACACCGGGGAGCTGTTTTTT.

This clonotype has just a few counts. CDR3 region: CAIKRSASLTDTQYF. CDR3 DNA sequence: TGTGCCATCAAACGATCGGCCAGCCTCACAGATACGCAGTATTTT. The V gene is TRBV10-3, the J gene TRBJ2-3; no definite D call. Germline lookup yields CDR1 ENHRY and CDR2 SYGVKD. V was shortened by 7 bases and J by 2 bases, with 16 bases between the two germline ends. The CDR3 contains 15 residues.

The rearrangement links TRBV20-1 to TRBJ1-5, with D hard to call. CDR1 and CDR2 from the germline V gene are DFQATT and SNEGSKA (reference sequence). The CDR3 totals 12 residues. The germline V and J ends were trimmed by 7 bases and 0 bases, with 7 bases remaining between them. For the CDR3, the DNA is TGCAGTGTTCGGAGTAGCAATCAGCCCCAGCATTTT. Translated, it gives CSVRSSNQPQHF.

The chain combines TRBV29-1 with TRBJ1-2, with D hard to call. Looked up from germline, CDR1 is SQVTM and CDR2 is ANQGSEA. The CDR3 has 14 residues. Deletions cut 4 bases from V and 3 bases from J, with 15 bases between. The CDR3 sequence: CSVVHPSEDYGYTF. Written as DNA, the CDR3 is TGCAGCGTTGTCCACCCTTCCGAGGACTATGGCTACACCTTC.

Turning to this clonotype: The germline gene is not matched at one end of the junction; a read error may be the cause. V is TRBV4-1 and J is TRBJ1-4; 9 bases map to TRBD1. This CDR3 has 15 residues. Germline V gives CDR1 MGHRA, CDR2 YSYEKL. The CDR3 nucleotides read TGCGCCAGCAGCAACTTACAGGGGGCGCGTGAAAAACTGGTTTTT. As protein: CASSNLQGAREKLVF.

This clonotype has at least ten counts. V is TRBV7-9 and J is TRBJ1-1; D remains ambiguous. The CDR3 consists of 10 residues. The germline CDR1 and CDR2 sequences are SEHNR and FQNEAQ (reference sequence). Trimming pared 8 bases from V and 5 bases from J, leaving 6 bases between. CDR3 sequence (DNA): TGTGCCAGCCGCCGTACTGAAGCTTTCTTT. This translates into CASRRTEAFF.

V and J are TRBV7-3 and TRBJ2-3; TRBD2 agrees at 13 bases. This CDR3 spans 17 amino acids. The V gene's germline CDR1 is SGHTA and CDR2 FQGTGA. Losses at the gene ends were 5 bases for V and 1 base for J; bases not matched to a gene: 6. CDR3 in DNA: TGTGCCAGCAGCCCAACAGGGACTAGCGGGGGCACAGATACGCAGTATTTT. Translating it yields CASSPTGTSGGTDTQYF.